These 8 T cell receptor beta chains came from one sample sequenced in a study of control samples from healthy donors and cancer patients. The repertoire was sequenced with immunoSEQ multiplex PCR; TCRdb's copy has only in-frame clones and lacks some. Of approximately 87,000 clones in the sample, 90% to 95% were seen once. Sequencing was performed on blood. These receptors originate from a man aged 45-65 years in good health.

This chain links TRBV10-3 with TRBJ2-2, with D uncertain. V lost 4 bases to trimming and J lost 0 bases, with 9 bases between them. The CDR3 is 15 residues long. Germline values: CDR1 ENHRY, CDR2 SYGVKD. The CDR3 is CAISVTDANTGELFF. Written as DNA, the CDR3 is TGTGCCATCAGTGTTACGGACGCGAACACCGGGGAGCTGTTTTTT.

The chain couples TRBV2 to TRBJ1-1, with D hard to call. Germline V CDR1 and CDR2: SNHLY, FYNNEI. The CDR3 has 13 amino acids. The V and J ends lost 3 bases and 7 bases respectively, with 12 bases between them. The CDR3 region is CASSEDGVGEAFF. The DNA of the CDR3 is TGTGCCAGCAGTGAGGATGGGGTAGGTGAAGCTTTCTTT.

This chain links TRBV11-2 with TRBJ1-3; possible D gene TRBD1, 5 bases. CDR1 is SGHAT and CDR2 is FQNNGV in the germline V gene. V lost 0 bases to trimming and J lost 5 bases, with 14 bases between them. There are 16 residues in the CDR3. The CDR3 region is CASSLEGRHLRNTIYF. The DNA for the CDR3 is TGTGCCAGCAGCTTAGAGGGACGGCACCTGAGAAACACCATATATTTT.

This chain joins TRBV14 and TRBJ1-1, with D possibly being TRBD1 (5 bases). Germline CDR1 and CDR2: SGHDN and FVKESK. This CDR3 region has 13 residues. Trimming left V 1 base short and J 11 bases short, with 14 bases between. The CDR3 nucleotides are TGTGCCAGCAGCCAAGGGGCAGACAGCCGGGCTTTCTTT. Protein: CASSQGADSRAFF.

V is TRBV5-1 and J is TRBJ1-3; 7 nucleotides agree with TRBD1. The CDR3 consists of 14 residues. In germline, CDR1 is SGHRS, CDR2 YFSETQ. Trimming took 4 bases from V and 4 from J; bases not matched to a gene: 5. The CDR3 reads CASSERTGGNTIYF. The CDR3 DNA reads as TGCGCCAGCAGCGAACGGACAGGCGGAAACACCATATATTTT.

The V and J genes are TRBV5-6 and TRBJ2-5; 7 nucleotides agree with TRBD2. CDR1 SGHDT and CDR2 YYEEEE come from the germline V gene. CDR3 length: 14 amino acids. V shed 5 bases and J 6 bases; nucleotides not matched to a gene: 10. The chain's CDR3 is CASRVGPREKTQYF. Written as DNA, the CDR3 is TGTGCCAGCAGGGTGGGACCGCGGGAGAAGACCCAGTACTTC.

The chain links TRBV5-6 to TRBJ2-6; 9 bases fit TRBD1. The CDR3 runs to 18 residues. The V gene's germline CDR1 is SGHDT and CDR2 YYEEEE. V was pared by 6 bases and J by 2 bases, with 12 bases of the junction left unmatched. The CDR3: CASTLSGTGFAGANVLTF. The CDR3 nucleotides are TGTGCCAGCACCCTATCCGGGACAGGGTTCGCTGGGGCCAACGTCCTGACTTTC.

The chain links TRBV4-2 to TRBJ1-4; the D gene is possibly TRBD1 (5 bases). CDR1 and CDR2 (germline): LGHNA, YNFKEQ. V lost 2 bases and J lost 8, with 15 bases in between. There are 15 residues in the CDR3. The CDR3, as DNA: TGTGCCAGCAGCCAACCCGATACACGGGGGGAAAAACTGTTTTTT. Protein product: CASSQPDTRGEKLFF.